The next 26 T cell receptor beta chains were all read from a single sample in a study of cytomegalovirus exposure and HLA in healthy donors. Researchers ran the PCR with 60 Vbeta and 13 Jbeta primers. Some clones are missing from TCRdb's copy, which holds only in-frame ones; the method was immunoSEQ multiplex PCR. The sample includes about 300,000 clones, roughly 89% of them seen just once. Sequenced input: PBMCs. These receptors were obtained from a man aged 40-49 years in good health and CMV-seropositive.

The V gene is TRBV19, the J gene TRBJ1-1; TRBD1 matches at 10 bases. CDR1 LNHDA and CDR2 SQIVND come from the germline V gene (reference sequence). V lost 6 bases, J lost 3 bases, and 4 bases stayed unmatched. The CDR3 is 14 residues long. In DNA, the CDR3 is TGTGCCAGTAGCCCGGACAGGGGGGACACTGAAGCTTTCTTT. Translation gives CASSPDRGDTEAFF.

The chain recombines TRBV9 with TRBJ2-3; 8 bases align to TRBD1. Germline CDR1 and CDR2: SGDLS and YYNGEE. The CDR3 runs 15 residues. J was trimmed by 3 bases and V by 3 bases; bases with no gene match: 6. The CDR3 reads CASSALDRVTDTQYF. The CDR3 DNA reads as TGTGCCAGCAGCGCCTTGGACAGGGTTACAGATACGCAGTATTTT.

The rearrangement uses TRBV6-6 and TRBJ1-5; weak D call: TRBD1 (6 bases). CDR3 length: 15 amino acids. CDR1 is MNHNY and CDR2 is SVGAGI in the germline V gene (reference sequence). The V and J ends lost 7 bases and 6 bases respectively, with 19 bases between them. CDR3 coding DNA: TGTGCCAGCACCATACCGGGGGGGCGCGGTCAGCCCCAGCATTTT. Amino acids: CASTIPGGRGQPQHF.

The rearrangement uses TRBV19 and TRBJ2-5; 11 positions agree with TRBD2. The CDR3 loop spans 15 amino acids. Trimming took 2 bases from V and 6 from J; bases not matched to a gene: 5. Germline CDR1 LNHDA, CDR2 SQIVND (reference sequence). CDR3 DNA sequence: TGTGCCAGTAGTATAACTAGCGGGAGTCGGCAGACCCAGTACTTC. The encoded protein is CASSITSGSRQTQYF.

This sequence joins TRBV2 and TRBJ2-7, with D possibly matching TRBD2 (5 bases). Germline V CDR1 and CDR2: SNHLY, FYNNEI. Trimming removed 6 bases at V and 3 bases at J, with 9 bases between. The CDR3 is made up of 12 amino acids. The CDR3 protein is CASRASGYEQYF. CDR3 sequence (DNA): TGTGCCAGCAGGGCCAGCGGCTACGAGCAGTACTTC. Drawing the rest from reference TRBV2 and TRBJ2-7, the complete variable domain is EPEVTQTPSHQVTQMGQEVILRCVPISNHLYFYWYRQILGQKVEFLVSFYNNEISEKSEIFDDQFSVERPDGSNFTLKIRSTKLEDSAMYFCASRASGYEQYFGPGTRLTVT.

This chain's CDR3 is CASSSVPTGDSNQPQHF. The CDR3 DNA follows: TGCGCCAGCAGCTCGGTACCCACAGGGGATAGCAATCAGCCCCAGCATTTT. The chain links TRBV5-1 to TRBJ1-5; TRBD1 aligns across 7 bases. CDR1 is SGHRS, CDR2 YFSETQ, per germline. Losses at the gene ends were 3 bases for V and 0 bases for J; bases not matched to a gene: 9. The CDR3 has 17 amino acids.

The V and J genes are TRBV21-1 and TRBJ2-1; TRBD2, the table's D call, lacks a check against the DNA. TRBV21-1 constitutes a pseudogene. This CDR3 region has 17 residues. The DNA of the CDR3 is TGTGCCAGCAGCACTAGCCGACTAGCGGGAGTATGCAATGAGCAGTTCTTC. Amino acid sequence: CASSTSRLAGVCNEQFF.

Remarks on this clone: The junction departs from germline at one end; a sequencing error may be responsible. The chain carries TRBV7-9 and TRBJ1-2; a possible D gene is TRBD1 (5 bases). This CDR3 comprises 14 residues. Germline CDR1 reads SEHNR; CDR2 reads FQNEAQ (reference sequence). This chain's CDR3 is CSSSPGRIGYGYTF. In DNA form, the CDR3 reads TGTTCCAGCAGCCCAGGGAGGATAGGCTATGGCTACACCTTC.

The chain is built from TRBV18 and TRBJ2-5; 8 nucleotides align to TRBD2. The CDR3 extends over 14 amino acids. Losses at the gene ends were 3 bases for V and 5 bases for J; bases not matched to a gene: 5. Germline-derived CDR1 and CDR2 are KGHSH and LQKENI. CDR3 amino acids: CASSPSGGLETQYF. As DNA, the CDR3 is TGTGCCAGCTCACCCTCGGGGGGGCTCGAGACCCAGTACTTC.

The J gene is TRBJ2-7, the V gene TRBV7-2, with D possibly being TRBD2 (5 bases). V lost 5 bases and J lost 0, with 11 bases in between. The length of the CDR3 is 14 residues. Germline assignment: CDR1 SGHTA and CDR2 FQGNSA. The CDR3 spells CASSQTGVSYEQYF. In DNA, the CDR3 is TGTGCCAGCAGCCAAACCGGGGTCTCCTACGAGCAGTACTTC.

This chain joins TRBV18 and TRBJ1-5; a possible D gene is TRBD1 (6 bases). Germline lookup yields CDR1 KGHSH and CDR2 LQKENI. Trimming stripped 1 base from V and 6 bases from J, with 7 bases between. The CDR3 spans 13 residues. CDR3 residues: CASSPRRGQPQHF. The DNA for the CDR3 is TGTGCCAGCTCACCACGCAGGGGTCAGCCCCAGCATTTT.

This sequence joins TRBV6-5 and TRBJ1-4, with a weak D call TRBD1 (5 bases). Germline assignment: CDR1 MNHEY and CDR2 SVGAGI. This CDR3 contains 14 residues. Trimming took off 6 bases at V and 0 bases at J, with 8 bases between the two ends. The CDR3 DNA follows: TGTGCCAGCAGGGACACAGCAACTAATGAAAAACTGTTTTTT. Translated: CASRDTATNEKLFF.

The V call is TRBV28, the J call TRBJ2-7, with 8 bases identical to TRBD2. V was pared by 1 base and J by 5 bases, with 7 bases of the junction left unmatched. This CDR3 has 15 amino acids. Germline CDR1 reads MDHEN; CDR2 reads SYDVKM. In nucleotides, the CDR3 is TGTGCCAGCAGTTTATCTGGCGGGAGGTTGAACGAGCAGTACTTC. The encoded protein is CASSLSGGRLNEQYF.

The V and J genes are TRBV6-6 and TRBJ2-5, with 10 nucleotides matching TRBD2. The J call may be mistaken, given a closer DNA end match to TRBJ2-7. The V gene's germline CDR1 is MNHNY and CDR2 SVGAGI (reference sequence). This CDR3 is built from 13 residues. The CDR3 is CASSSGRAYEQYF. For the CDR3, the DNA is TGTGCCAGCAGTAGCGGGAGGGCGTACGAGCAGTACTTC.

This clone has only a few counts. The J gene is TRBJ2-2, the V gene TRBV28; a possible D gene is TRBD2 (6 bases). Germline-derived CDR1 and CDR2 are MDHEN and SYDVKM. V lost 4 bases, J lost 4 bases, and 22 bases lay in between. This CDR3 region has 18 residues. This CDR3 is CASSSGRVVRLSTGELFF. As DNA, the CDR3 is TGTGCCAGCAGTTCCGGGAGAGTGGTGAGGTTAAGCACCGGGGAGCTGTTTTTT. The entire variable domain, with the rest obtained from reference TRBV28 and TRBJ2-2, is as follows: DVKVTQSSRYLVKRTGEKVFLECVQDMDHENMFWYRQDPGLGLRLIYFSYDVKMKEKGDIPEGYSVSREKKERFSLILESASTNQTSMYLCASSSGRVVRLSTGELFFGEGSRLTVL.

The CDR3, as DNA: TGTGCCAGCAGCTTTCAGGGACAGGGGGTTTCTGGAAACACCATATATTTT. Translated: CASSFQGQGVSGNTIYF. This rearrangement joins TRBV7-9 to TRBJ1-3, with 11 positions matching TRBD1. The junction had 5 bases not matched to a gene; V was cut back by 3 bases and J by 1 base. Germline-derived CDR1 and CDR2 are SEHNR and FQNEAQ (reference sequence). This CDR3 region has 17 residues. Supplemented by reference TRBV7-9 and TRBJ1-3, the full variable domain reads DTGVSQNPRHKITKRGQNVTFRCDPISEHNRLYWYRQTLGQGPEFLTYFQNEAQLEKSRLLSDRFSAERPKGSFSTLEIQRTEQGDSAMYLCASSFQGQGVSGNTIYFGEGSWLTVV.

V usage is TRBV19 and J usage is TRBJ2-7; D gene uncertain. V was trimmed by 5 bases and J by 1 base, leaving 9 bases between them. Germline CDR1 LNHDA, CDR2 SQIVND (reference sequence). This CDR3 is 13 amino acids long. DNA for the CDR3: TGTGCCAGTAGTTTCGCGGCTTCCTACGAGCAGTACTTC. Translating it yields CASSFAASYEQYF.

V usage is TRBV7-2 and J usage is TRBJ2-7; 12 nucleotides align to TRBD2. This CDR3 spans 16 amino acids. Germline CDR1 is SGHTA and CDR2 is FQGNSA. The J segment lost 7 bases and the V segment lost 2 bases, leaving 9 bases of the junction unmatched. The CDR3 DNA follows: TGTGCCAGCAGCTTAAGGGCTAGCGGGAGGGTCACGGAGCAGTACTTC. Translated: CASSLRASGRVTEQYF.

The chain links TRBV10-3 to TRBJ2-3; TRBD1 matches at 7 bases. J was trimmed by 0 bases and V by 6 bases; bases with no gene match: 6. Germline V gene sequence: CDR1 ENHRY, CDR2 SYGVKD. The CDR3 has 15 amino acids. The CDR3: CAISPDRASTDTQYF. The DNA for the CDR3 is TGTGCCATCAGCCCCGACAGGGCTAGCACAGATACGCAGTATTTT.

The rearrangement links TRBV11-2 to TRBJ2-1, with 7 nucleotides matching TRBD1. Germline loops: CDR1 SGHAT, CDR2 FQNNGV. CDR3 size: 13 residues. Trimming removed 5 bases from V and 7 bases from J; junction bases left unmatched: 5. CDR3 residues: CASSQGTVNEQFF. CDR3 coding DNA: TGTGCCAGCAGCCAGGGGACAGTTAATGAGCAGTTCTTC.

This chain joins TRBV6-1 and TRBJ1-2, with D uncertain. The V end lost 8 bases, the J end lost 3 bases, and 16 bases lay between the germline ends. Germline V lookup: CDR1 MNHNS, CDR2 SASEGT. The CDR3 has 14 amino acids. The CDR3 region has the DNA TGTGCCAGCGGTCCCTCCGGAGACTACTATGGCTACACCTTC. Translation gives CASGPSGDYYGYTF.

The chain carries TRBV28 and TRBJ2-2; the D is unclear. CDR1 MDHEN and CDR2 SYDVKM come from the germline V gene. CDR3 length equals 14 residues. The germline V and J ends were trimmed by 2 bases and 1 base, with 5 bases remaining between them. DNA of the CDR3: TGTGCCAGCAGTTTAACAATGAACACCGGGGAGCTGTTTTTT. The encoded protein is CASSLTMNTGELFF.

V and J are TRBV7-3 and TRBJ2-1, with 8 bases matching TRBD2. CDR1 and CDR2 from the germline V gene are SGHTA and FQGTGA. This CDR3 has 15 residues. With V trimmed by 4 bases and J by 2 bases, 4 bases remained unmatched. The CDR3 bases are TGTGCCAGCAGCTCAAGCGGGAGCGCCTACAATGAGCAGTTCTTC. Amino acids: CASSSSGSAYNEQFF.

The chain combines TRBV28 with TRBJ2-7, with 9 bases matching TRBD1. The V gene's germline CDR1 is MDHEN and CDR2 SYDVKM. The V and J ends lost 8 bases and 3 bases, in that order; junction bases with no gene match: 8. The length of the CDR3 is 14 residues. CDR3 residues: CASGTGTGIYEQYF. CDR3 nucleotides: TGTGCCAGCGGAACCGGGACAGGGATCTACGAGCAGTACTTC.

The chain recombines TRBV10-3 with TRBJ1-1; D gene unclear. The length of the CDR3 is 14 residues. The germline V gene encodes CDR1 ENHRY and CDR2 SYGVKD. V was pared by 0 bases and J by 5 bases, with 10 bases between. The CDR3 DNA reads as TGTGCCATCAGTGAGTCGGTGGCAGGAACTGAAGCTTTCTTT. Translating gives CAISESVAGTEAFF.

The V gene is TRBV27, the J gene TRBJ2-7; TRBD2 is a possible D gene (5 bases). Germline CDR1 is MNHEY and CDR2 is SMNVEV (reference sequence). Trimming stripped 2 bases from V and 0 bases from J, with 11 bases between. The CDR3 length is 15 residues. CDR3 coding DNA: TGTGCCAGCAGTTTAAATCCCGGGGACTCCTACGAGCAGTACTTC. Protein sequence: CASSLNPGDSYEQYF.